A single TCR beta chain is shown here with its context. Reprocessing the 5' RACE reads, TCRdb reports a single entry for every CDR3 protein and omits DNA. The listing contains 150,000 to 180,000 distinct CDR3 sequences. This sample is drawn from a study of T cells expressing NK-cell markers. CDR1 and CDR2 from the germline V gene are DFQATT and SNEGSKA (reference sequence). The CDR3 contains 15 residues. The chain recombines TRBV20-1 with TRBJ2-1. The TCR comes from a woman aged 45-65 years in good health. Input material: blood T cells: a sorted CD56 or NKG2C T cell subset, CD4+ or CD8+ T cells, or bulk PBMC T cells (not recorded which). This chain's CDR3 is CSARDQAEPYNEQFF.